This note documents a single T cell receptor (beta chain) sequence. Per the original methods: Cell counts per sample came from amplifying reference gene primers. TCRdb keeps only in-frame clones here, not all; method: immunoSEQ multiplex PCR. Clone size and V and J calls were adopted from that table, with D and trimming inferred from the DNA. The repertoire includes about 160,000 clones, just under 85% of them detected once, and around a fifth sits in the top ten. The record originates from a study of blood T cell repertoires in COVID-19. CDR3 length equals 14 residues. V gave up 2 bases and J gave up 1 base, with 8 bases separating them. From germline, CDR1 is MNHEY and CDR2 SMNVEV (reference sequence).

This sequence was found in an elderly woman with acute or convalescent COVID-19. The source material was peripheral blood. This chain uses TRBV27 with TRBJ1-1, with D possibly matching TRBD1 (6 bases). The CDR3 loop reads CASSLLQGNTEAFF. The CDR3 bases are TGTGCCAGCAGTTTACTACAGGGGAACACTGAAGCTTTCTTT.